The 30 T cell receptor beta chains below all came from one sample that was sequenced in a study of blood T cell repertoires in COVID-19 (dated by TCRdb to about 2020). The method was the immunoSEQ multiplex PCR assay. Held by TCRdb, this immuneACCESS table contains in-frame sequences only and omits some clones. Under half of the omission traces to an unresolved V gene where checked; the cause of the rest is unknown. The sample contains some 290,000 clones, roughly 87% of them found a single time. About 2% of the sample is in the top ten clones. Sequencing used peripheral blood. The receptors originated from a woman between 50 and 59 years old who had recovered from COVID-19.

This clone was detected only a few times. This chain uses TRBV28 with TRBJ1-5; D is unclear. CDR3 length: 11 residues. V shed 4 bases and J shed 7 bases, with 5 bases lying between them. Germline values: CDR1 MDHEN, CDR2 SYDVKM. The CDR3 here is CASSSVQPQHF. The CDR3 bases are TGTGCCAGCAGTTCGGTACAGCCCCAGCATTTT.

This rearrangement joins TRBV27 to TRBJ2-1, with a possible D match to TRBD1 (6 bases). Looked up from germline, CDR1 is MNHEY and CDR2 is SMNVEV (reference sequence). This CDR3 spans 14 amino acids. Trimming removed 4 bases at V and 6 bases at J, with 13 bases between. The CDR3 region has the DNA TGTGCCAGCAGTTACAGGGATTGGGGCAATGAGCAGTTCTTC. Its protein product is CASSYRDWGNEQFF.

The chain links TRBV6-1 to TRBJ2-2; D uncertain. There are 15 residues in the CDR3. V shed 0 bases and J shed 3 bases, with 8 bases lying between them. Germline V gene sequence: CDR1 MNHNS, CDR2 SASEGT. The CDR3 sequence is CASSEAFGYTGELFF. The CDR3 DNA follows: TGTGCCAGCAGTGAAGCATTCGGTTACACCGGGGAGCTGTTTTTT.

V gene TRBV5-6 combines with J gene TRBJ1-5; 8 bases line up with TRBD1. The CDR3 runs 14 residues. The germline V gene has CDR1 SGHDT and CDR2 YYEEEE. V was clipped by 0 bases and J by 6 bases; unmatched bases: 2. Written as DNA, the CDR3 is TGTGCCAGCAGCTTGGGGACAGGGCCTCAGCCCCAGCATTTT. This translates into CASSLGTGPQPQHF.

The chain couples TRBV5-6 to TRBJ1-5; D remains ambiguous. CDR1 and CDR2 (germline): SGHDT, YYEEEE. Deletions cut 3 bases from V and 3 bases from J, with 10 bases between. The CDR3 is 14 amino acids. This CDR3 reads CASSSGGVNQPQHF. For the CDR3, the DNA is TGTGCCAGCAGCTCTGGCGGGGTCAATCAGCCCCAGCATTTT.

J is TRBJ2-2 and V is TRBV11-2; the D gene is possibly TRBD2 (6 bases). V gave up 5 bases and J gave up 3 bases, with 16 bases separating them. Germline V gene data show CDR1 as SGHAT and CDR2 as FQNNGV. The CDR3 sequence is 16 residues long. CDR3 protein: CASSIGAGLYTGELFF. CDR3 sequence (DNA): TGTGCCAGCAGCATAGGGGCGGGACTCTACACCGGGGAGCTGTTTTTT.

This sequence joins TRBV5-1 and TRBJ1-5; no reliable D call. The CDR3 spans 11 residues. CDR1 is SGHRS, CDR2 YFSETQ, per germline. Trimming stripped 4 bases from V and 5 bases from J, with 4 bases between. This chain's CDR3 is CASSPDQPQHF. The DNA for the CDR3 is TGCGCCAGCAGCCCTGATCAGCCCCAGCATTTT.

The CDR3 nucleotides are TGTGCCAGCAGCTTAACAGGGGCGGGGACTGAAGCTTTCTTT. It yields the protein CASSLTGAGTEAFF. The chain has TRBV7-3 and TRBJ1-1, with a tentative D call TRBD1 (5 bases). This CDR3 is built from 14 residues. V shed 0 bases and J shed 5 bases, with 10 bases lying between them. Germline CDR1 and CDR2: SGHTA and FQGTGA.

The chain combines TRBV2 with TRBJ1-2, with 8 bases aligning to TRBD1. The germline V gene has CDR1 SNHLY and CDR2 FYNNEI. This CDR3 is built from 13 residues. J gave up 6 bases and V 4 bases, and 4 bases lay outside the gene matches. The DNA of the CDR3 is TGTGCCAGCAGTGGGACAGGGTGGAATGGCTACACCTTC. Translated, it gives CASSGTGWNGYTF.

This clone has only one observation. The chain combines TRBV29-1 with TRBJ2-3; tentative D call: TRBD2 (5 bases). The V end was cut by 6 bases, the J end by 2 bases, with 12 bases between. Germline V gene lookup returns CDR1 SQVTM and CDR2 ANQGSEA. There are 13 residues in the CDR3. This CDR3 is CSVNKDFTDTQYF. CDR3 coding DNA: TGCAGCGTCAACAAGGACTTCACAGATACGCAGTATTTT.

The CDR3 spells CASSLEMASDTQYF. The CDR3 nucleotides are TGTGCCAGCAGCTTAGAGATGGCTTCAGATACGCAGTATTTT. V and J are TRBV7-8 and TRBJ2-3; no firm D call. From germline, CDR1 is SGHVS and CDR2 FQNEAQ. V dropped 1 base and J dropped 4 bases, with 9 bases sitting between them. The CDR3 length is 14 residues.

This clone appeared once. The V gene is TRBV5-1, the J gene TRBJ2-7; D uncertain. The ends were cut back, 1 base at V and 4 bases at J, with 15 bases in the middle. This CDR3 region has 15 residues. The V gene's germline CDR1 is SGHRS and CDR2 YFSETQ. The DNA of the CDR3 is TGCGCCAGCAGCTTGATGGCAGGCGCCTATTACGAGCAGTACTTC. It translates to CASSLMAGAYYEQYF.

The V gene is TRBV7-2, the J gene TRBJ2-3; no clear D gene. This CDR3 has 12 residues. V was shortened by 1 base and J by 9 bases, with 8 bases between the two germline ends. Germline CDR1 and CDR2: SGHTA and FQGNSA. CDR3 sequence: CASSLVATTQYF. The CDR3 nucleotides read TGTGCCAGCAGCTTAGTTGCGACAACGCAGTATTTT.

This clone was picked up one time. The chain recombines TRBV9 with TRBJ2-3; D is possibly TRBD1 (6 bases). The V gene's germline CDR1 is SGDLS and CDR2 YYNGEE. The CDR3 sequence is 15 residues long. V dropped 2 bases and J dropped 4 bases, with 14 bases sitting between them. The CDR3 DNA reads TGTGCCAGCAGCGTCGGCCAGGGGATAGCAGATACGCAGTATTTT. This codes for CASSVGQGIADTQYF.

The chain uses TRBV10-3 and TRBJ2-1; TRBD1 matches 8 bases. The germline CDR1 and CDR2 sequences are ENHRY and SYGVKD. V was pared by 10 bases and J by 6 bases, with 11 bases of the junction left unmatched. The CDR3 spans 14 residues. The CDR3 DNA is TGTGCCACAACCCGACAGGGGTCGAGCAATGAGCAGTTCTTC. Translation: CATTRQGSSNEQFF.

The V call is TRBV3-1 (or the pseudogene TRBV3-2), the J call TRBJ2-7; D not certain. Trimming stripped 1 base from V and 1 base from J, with 8 bases between. Germline values: CDR1 LGHDT, CDR2 YNNKEL (reference sequence). The CDR3 runs to 14 residues. Written as DNA, the CDR3 is TGTGCCAGCAGCCAAGCTGGCCAGTCCTACGAGCAGTACTTC. Amino acid sequence: CASSQAGQSYEQYF.

The sample holds one count of this clone. The genes are TRBV5-1 and TRBJ1-1; TRBD1 matches 7 bases. The junction had 10 bases not matched to a gene; V was cut back by 4 bases and J by 1 base. The CDR3 loop spans 16 amino acids. Germline CDR1 reads SGHRS; CDR2 reads YFSETQ. DNA of the CDR3: TGCGCCAGCAGCGTGGTCCTAGGGGGCCAGAACACTGAAGCTTTCTTT. This encodes CASSVVLGGQNTEAFF.

The chain couples TRBV28 to TRBJ2-1; 10 bases are shared with TRBD2. Germline V gene data show CDR1 as MDHEN and CDR2 as SYDVKM. After removal of 0 bases from V and 5 bases from J, the junction contained 16 bases not matched to a gene. This CDR3 is built from 20 residues. CDR3 loop: CASSLWNSWLAGEGDNEQFF. CDR3 in DNA: TGTGCCAGCAGTTTATGGAACTCATGGCTAGCGGGAGAGGGCGACAATGAGCAGTTCTTC. Together with reference TRBV28 and TRBJ2-1, the CDR3 gives the full variable domain: DVKVTQSSRYLVKRTGEKVFLECVQDMDHENMFWYRQDPGLGLRLIYFSYDVKMKEKGDIPEGYSVSREKKERFSLILESASTNQTSMYLCASSLWNSWLAGEGDNEQFFGPGTRLTVL.

The chain uses TRBV30 and TRBJ1-6; D perhaps matches TRBD1 (6 bases). The V end lost 3 bases, the J end lost 7 bases, and 13 bases lay between the germline ends. The CDR3 runs 14 residues. Looked up from germline, CDR1 is GTSNPN and CDR2 is SVGIG (reference sequence). The CDR3 nucleotides are TGTGCCTGGAGAACAGGGCAAGCGAATTCACCCCTCCACTTT. It yields the protein CAWRTGQANSPLHF.

The CDR3 reads CASSSGQYTGELFF. CDR3 nucleotides: TGTGCCAGCAGCTCGGGACAGTACACCGGGGAGCTGTTTTTT. V and J are TRBV7-6 and TRBJ2-2, with 7 bases matching TRBD1. Germline CDR1 SGHVS, CDR2 FNYEAQ. The V gene end was trimmed by 4 bases and the J gene end by 3 bases; junction bases not matched to a gene: 2. The CDR3 has 14 amino acids.

This chain joins TRBV7-2 and TRBJ2-2; 11 bases are shared with TRBD1. CDR3 size: 15 residues. The germline V gene encodes CDR1 SGHTA and CDR2 FQGNSA. After removal of 2 bases from V and 6 bases from J, the junction contained 2 bases not matched to a gene. Here the CDR3 reads CASSLKGQGAGELFF. CDR3 DNA sequence: TGTGCCAGCAGCTTAAAGGGACAGGGGGCCGGGGAGCTGTTTTTT.

The genes are TRBV25-1 and TRBJ1-1, with no clear D. This CDR3 comprises 13 residues. CDR1 MGHDK and CDR2 SYGVNS come from the germline V gene. Trimming took off 6 bases at V and 0 bases at J, with 8 bases between the two ends. CDR3 sequence reads: CASRYGMNTEAFF. In nucleotides, the CDR3 is TGTGCCAGCAGGTACGGGATGAACACTGAAGCTTTCTTT.

The chain carries TRBV11-2 and TRBJ2-4; D not resolved. This CDR3 contains 17 residues. Trimming stripped 5 bases from V and 0 bases from J, with 17 bases between. The germline CDR1 and CDR2 sequences are SGHAT and FQNNGV. For the CDR3, the DNA is TGTGCCAGCAGCCCCCGCCCAGGCCCTATAGCCAAAAACATTCAGTACTTC. Protein sequence: CASSPRPGPIAKNIQYF.

The chain combines TRBV29-1 with TRBJ1-1, with 7 bases fitting TRBD1. J was trimmed by 1 base and V by 5 bases; bases with no gene match: 4. The CDR3 has 13 residues. Per the germline V gene, CDR1 is SQVTM and CDR2 is ANQGSEA. The CDR3 bases are TGCAGCGTTTGGGACAGCAAGAACACTGAAGCTTTCTTT. Translation: CSVWDSKNTEAFF.

The chain is built from TRBV5-1 and TRBJ1-1; possibly TRBD1 for D (6 bases). CDR1 is SGHRS, CDR2 YFSETQ, per germline. The CDR3 is 14 amino acids. V lost 2 bases to trimming and J lost 1 base, with 9 bases between them. The CDR3 loop reads CASSFMTGNTEAFF. The CDR3 nucleotides are TGCGCCAGCAGCTTCATGACAGGGAACACTGAAGCTTTCTTT.

The J gene is TRBJ1-4, the V gene TRBV28; 8 bases agree with TRBD1. The CDR3 has 16 residues. Germline-derived CDR1 and CDR2 are MDHEN and SYDVKM. Trimming removed 4 bases from V and 8 bases from J; junction bases left unmatched: 12. The CDR3 loop reads CASSSRKTGAVEKLFF. The CDR3 nucleotides are TGTGCCAGCAGTTCCCGAAAGACAGGGGCTGTCGAAAAACTGTTTTTT.

The J gene is TRBJ1-1, the V gene TRBV7-2, with D perhaps matching TRBD1 (5 bases). Trimming shortened V by 1 base and J by 8 bases, and 17 bases separated the two germline ends. The germline V gene encodes CDR1 SGHTA and CDR2 FQGNSA. This CDR3 region has 15 residues. CDR3 sequence reads: CASSLGQGGVMEAFF. CDR3 sequence (DNA): TGTGCCAGCAGCTTAGGCCAGGGAGGAGTGATGGAAGCTTTCTTT.

The V gene is TRBV14, the J gene TRBJ2-1, with TRBD1 matching over 9 bases. The CDR3 loop spans 14 amino acids. CDR1 and CDR2 from the germline V gene are SGHDN and FVKESK. J lost 7 bases, V lost 8 bases, and 9 bases had no gene match. The CDR3 here is CASQFGTGRNEQFF. The DNA of the CDR3 is TGTGCCAGCCAATTCGGGACAGGGAGAAATGAGCAGTTCTTC.

The V and J genes are TRBV6-2 or TRBV6-3 and TRBJ2-2; 12 bases match TRBD2. Trimming cost V 6 bases and J 6 bases; bases outside gene matches: 8. The CDR3 is 16 residues long. CDR1 MNHEY and CDR2 SVGEGT come from the germline V gene. As DNA, the CDR3 is TGTGCCAGCAGCCACCGGACTAGCGGGGAGGCCGGGGAGCTGTTTTTT. This encodes CASSHRTSGEAGELFF.

For the CDR3, the DNA is TGCGCCAGCAGCCAAGTGGTGGGGGCCGGCACCGGGGAGCTGTTTTTT. It translates to CASSQVVGAGTGELFF. The V gene is TRBV4-1, the J gene TRBJ2-2; weak D call: TRBD1 (6 bases). The CDR3 contains 16 residues. Trimming pared 1 base from V and 4 bases from J, leaving 13 bases between. CDR1 and CDR2 (germline): MGHRA, YSYEKL.